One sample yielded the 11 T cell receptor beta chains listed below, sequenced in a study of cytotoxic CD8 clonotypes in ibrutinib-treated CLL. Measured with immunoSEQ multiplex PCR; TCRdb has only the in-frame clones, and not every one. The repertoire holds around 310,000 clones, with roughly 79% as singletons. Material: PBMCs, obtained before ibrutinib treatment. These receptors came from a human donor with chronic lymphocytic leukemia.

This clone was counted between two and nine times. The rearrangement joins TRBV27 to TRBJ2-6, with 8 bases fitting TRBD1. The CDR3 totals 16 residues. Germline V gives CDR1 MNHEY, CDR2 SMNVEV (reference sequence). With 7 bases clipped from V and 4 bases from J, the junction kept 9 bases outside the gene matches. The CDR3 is CASTKETGVGANVLTF. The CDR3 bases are TGTGCCAGCACTAAAGAGACAGGGGTCGGGGCCAACGTCCTGACTTTC. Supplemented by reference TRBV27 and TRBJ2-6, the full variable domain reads EAQVTQNPRYLITVTGKKLTVTCSQNMNHEYMSWYRQDPGLGLRQIYYSMNVEVTDKGDVPEGYKVSRKEKRNFPLILESPSPNQTSLYFCASTKETGVGANVLTFGAGSRLTVL.

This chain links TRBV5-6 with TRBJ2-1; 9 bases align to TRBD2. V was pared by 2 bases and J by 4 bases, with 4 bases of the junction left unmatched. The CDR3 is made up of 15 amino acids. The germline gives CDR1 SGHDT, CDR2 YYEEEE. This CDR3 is CASSFVAGGYNEQFF. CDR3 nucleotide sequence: TGTGCCAGCAGCTTTGTGGCGGGAGGGTACAATGAGCAGTTCTTC. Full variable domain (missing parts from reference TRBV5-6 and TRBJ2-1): DAGVTQSPTHLIKTRGQQVTLRCSPKSGHDTVSWYQQALGQGPQFIFQYYEEEERQRGNFPDRFSGHQFPNYSSELNVNALLLGDSALYLCASSFVAGGYNEQFFGPGTRLTVL.

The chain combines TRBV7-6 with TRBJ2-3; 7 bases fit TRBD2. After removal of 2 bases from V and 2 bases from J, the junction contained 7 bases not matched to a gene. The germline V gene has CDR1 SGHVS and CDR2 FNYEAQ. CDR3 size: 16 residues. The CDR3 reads CASSLLSSGITDTQYF. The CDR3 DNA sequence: TGTGCCAGCAGCTTATTGTCTAGCGGAATCACAGATACGCAGTATTTT.

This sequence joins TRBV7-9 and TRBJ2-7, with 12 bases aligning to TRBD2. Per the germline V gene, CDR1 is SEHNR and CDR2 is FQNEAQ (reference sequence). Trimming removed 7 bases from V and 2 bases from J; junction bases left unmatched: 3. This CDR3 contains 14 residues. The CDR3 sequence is CASNLAGGTYEQYF. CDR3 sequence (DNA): TGTGCCAGCAACCTAGCGGGAGGGACCTACGAGCAGTACTTC. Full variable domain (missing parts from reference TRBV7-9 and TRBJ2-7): DTGVSQNPRHKITKRGQNVTFRCDPISEHNRLYWYRQTLGQGPEFLTYFQNEAQLEKSRLLSDRFSAERPKGSFSTLEIQRTEQGDSAMYLCASNLAGGTYEQYFGPGTRLTVT.

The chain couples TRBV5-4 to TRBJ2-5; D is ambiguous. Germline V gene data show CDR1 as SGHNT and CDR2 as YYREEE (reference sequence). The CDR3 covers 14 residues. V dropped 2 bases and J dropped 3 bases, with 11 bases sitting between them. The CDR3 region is CASSFPSNKETQYF. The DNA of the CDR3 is TGTGCCAGCAGCTTCCCATCAAATAAAGAGACCCAGTACTTC. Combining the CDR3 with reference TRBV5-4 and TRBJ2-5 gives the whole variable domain ETGVTQSPTHLIKTRGQQVTLRCSSQSGHNTVSWYQQALGQGPQFIFQYYREEENGRGNFPPRFSGLQFPNYSSELNVNALELDDSALYLCASSFPSNKETQYFGPGTRLLVL.

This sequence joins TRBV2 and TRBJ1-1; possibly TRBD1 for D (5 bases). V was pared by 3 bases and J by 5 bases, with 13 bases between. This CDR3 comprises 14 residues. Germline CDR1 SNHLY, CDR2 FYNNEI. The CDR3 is CASSDHQGFTEAFF. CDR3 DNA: TGTGCCAGCAGTGATCACCAGGGTTTTACTGAAGCTTTCTTT.

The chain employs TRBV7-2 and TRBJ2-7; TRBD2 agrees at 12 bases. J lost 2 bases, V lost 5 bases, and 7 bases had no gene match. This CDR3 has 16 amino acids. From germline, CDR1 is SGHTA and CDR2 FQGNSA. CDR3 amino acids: CASSKGLAGTTYEQYF. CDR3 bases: TGTGCCAGCAGCAAAGGACTAGCGGGGACGACCTACGAGCAGTACTTC.

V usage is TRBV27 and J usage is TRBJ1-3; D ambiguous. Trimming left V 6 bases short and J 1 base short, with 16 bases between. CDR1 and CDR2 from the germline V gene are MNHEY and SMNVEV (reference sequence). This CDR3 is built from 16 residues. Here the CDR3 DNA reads TGTGCCAGCAGATCATCCGGTCGCGCGTCTGGAAACACCATATATTTT. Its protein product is CASRSSGRASGNTIYF.

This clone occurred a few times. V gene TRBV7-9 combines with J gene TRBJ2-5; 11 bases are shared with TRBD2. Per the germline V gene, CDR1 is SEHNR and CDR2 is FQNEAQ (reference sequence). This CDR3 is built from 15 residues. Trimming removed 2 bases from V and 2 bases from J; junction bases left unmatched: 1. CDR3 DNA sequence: TGTGCCAGCAGCTTAAGGACTAGCGGGCAAGAGACCCAGTACTTC. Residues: CASSLRTSGQETQYF.

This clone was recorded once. The CDR3 region is CASSQTKSVRIYGYTF. CDR3 coding DNA: TGCGCCAGCAGTCAAACGAAGTCGGTAAGGATCTATGGCTACACCTTC. The V gene is TRBV23-1, the J gene TRBJ1-2, with no clear D. TRBV23-1 is flagged as an ORF with uncertain function. With 2 bases removed from V and 4 bases from J, the gap between germline ends came to 17 bases. The CDR3 runs 16 residues.

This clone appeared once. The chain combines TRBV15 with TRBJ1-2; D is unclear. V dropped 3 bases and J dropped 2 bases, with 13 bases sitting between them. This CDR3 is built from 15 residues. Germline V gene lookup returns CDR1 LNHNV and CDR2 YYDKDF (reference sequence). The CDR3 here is CATSSSLARNYGYTF. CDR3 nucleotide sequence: TGTGCCACCAGCAGTTCTCTGGCGAGAAACTATGGCTACACCTTC. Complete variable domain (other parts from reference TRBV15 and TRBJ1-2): DAMVIQNPRYQVTQFGKPVTLSCSQTLNHNVMYWYQQKSSQAPKLLFHYYDKDFNNEADTPDNFQSRRPNTSFCFLDIRSPGLGDTAMYLCATSSSLARNYGYTFGSGTRLTVV.